This entry lists 17 T cell receptor beta chains sequenced from one sample in a study of control samples from healthy donors and cancer patients. The method was immunoSEQ multiplex PCR; TCRdb's version includes in-frame clones alone and lacks a portion of them. The sample has 100,000 or so clones; around 82% are singletons. What was sequenced was blood. Source of these receptors: a woman in her fifties or sixties in good health.

This clone appeared once. The chain employs TRBV5-5 and TRBJ2-3; D is perhaps TRBD2 (7 bases). The CDR3 contains 14 residues. The V and J ends lost 2 bases and 4 bases respectively, with 11 bases between them. CDR1 SGHKS and CDR2 YYEKEE come from the germline V gene (reference sequence). The CDR3 protein is CASSFGGGPDTQYF. CDR3 nucleotide sequence: TGTGCCAGCAGCTTCGGCGGGGGCCCAGATACGCAGTATTTT.

The chain recombines TRBV28 with TRBJ1-3; D is ambiguous. The V gene's germline CDR1 is MDHEN and CDR2 SYDVKM. This CDR3 comprises 16 residues. The ends were cut back, 6 bases at V and 0 bases at J, with 15 bases in the middle. CDR3 sequence (DNA): TGTGCCAGCAGCCTCCCCCGGGTATCCTCTGGAAACACCATATATTTT. This gives the protein CASSLPRVSSGNTIYF.

The chain recombines TRBV6-2 or TRBV6-3 with TRBJ2-1; TRBD2 agrees at 7 bases. V lost 5 bases, J lost 5 bases, and 15 bases stayed unmatched. Germline CDR1 MNHEY, CDR2 SVGEGT. The CDR3 runs to 17 residues. CDR3 protein: CASSSYVAGEVNNEQFF. The CDR3 DNA is TGTGCCAGCAGTAGCTACGTCGCGGGAGAAGTTAACAATGAGCAGTTCTTC.

V usage is TRBV4-1 and J usage is TRBJ1-1, with TRBD1 identical over 9 bases. This CDR3 comprises 16 residues. The germline V gene has CDR1 MGHRA and CDR2 YSYEKL. V shed 4 bases and J 0 bases; nucleotides not matched to a gene: 6. CDR3 DNA: TGCGCCAGCAGCCCGGGACAGGGTACCATGAACACTGAAGCTTTCTTT. It encodes CASSPGQGTMNTEAFF.

This clone was detected only once. The rearrangement uses TRBV6-5 and TRBJ2-2; D gene uncertain. Germline loops: CDR1 MNHEY, CDR2 SVGAGI. This CDR3 is 13 amino acids long. V was cut by 6 bases and J by 4 bases, with 9 bases left in between. The CDR3 DNA sequence: TGTGCCAGCAGCTTGGTGAGCACCGGGGAGCTGTTTTTT. As protein: CASSLVSTGELFF.

The V gene is TRBV2, the J gene TRBJ1-6, with a possible D match to TRBD1 (5 bases). CDR3 length equals 15 residues. Germline CDR1 and CDR2: SNHLY and FYNNEI. The V end was cut by 2 bases, the J end by 6 bases, with 11 bases between. Here the CDR3 DNA reads TGTGCCAGCAGTGAAAGTATGGGGCCTAATTCACCCCTCCACTTT. The encoded protein is CASSESMGPNSPLHF.

The genes are TRBV7-2 and TRBJ2-7; 14 positions agree with TRBD2. Germline V gene data show CDR1 as SGHTA and CDR2 as FQGNSA. V shed 4 bases and J 1 base; nucleotides not matched to a gene: 9. The CDR3 totals 18 residues. CDR3 nucleotides: TGTGCCAGCAGCTCCAGGGGGGGACTAGCGGGAGAGTCCTACGAGCAGTACTTC. It encodes CASSSRGGLAGESYEQYF.

This chain connects TRBV21-1 to TRBJ1-2; the DNA was not used to check the table's D call, TRBD1. TRBV21-1 is reported as a pseudogene. The CDR3 is 15 amino acids. For the CDR3, the DNA is TGTGCCAGCAGCAAAAACCTCGGGACAGACTATGGCTACACCTTC. The encoded protein is CASSKNLGTDYGYTF.

The chain joins TRBV7-2 to TRBJ2-5, with D possibly TRBD2 on 5 matching bases. Trimming pared 7 bases from V and 5 bases from J, leaving 17 bases between. The CDR3 is made up of 14 amino acids. Looked up from germline, CDR1 is SGHTA and CDR2 is FQGNSA. CDR3 protein: CASNIFGLLETQYF. CDR3 in DNA: TGTGCCAGCAACATCTTCGGACTGCTGGAGACCCAGTACTTC.

CDR3 region: CASRPSAAFSTDTQYF. CDR3 in DNA: TGTGCCAGCAGGCCGTCGGCAGCCTTTAGCACAGATACGCAGTATTTT. The chain recombines TRBV3-1 (or the pseudogene TRBV3-2) with TRBJ2-3; D remains ambiguous. This CDR3 is 16 amino acids long. Trimming cost V 6 bases and J 0 bases, with 16 bases left between them. Germline V gives CDR1 LGHDT, CDR2 YNNKEL (reference sequence).

Of note for this clone: Relative to the germline gene, one junction end is altered; a read error may explain this. This rearrangement joins TRBV2 to TRBJ1-6; D might be TRBD1 (5 bases). Germline loops: CDR1 SNHLY, CDR2 FYNNEI. This CDR3 spans 13 amino acids. Here the CDR3 reads CAGREGRDSPLHF. DNA of the CDR3: TGTGCCGGCAGGGAGGGGAGGGATTCACCCCTCCACTTT.

The chain recombines TRBV28 with TRBJ1-4, with a possible D match to TRBD1 (5 bases). The germline CDR1 and CDR2 sequences are MDHEN and SYDVKM. The ends were cut back, 1 base at V and 0 bases at J, with 12 bases in the middle. The CDR3 consists of 17 residues. The CDR3 region is CASSLSKGPTTNEKLFF. DNA of the CDR3: TGTGCCAGCAGTTTATCTAAGGGGCCTACAACTAATGAAAAACTGTTTTTT.

The chain joins TRBV27 to TRBJ1-4, with D unresolved. Germline V gene data show CDR1 as MNHEY and CDR2 as SMNVEV (reference sequence). This CDR3 spans 14 amino acids. The V and J ends lost 5 bases and 7 bases respectively, with 14 bases between them. CDR3 DNA sequence: TGTGCCAGCAGTCCACGGGATTGGAGTGAAAAACTGTTTTTT. Amino acid sequence: CASSPRDWSEKLFF.

V usage is TRBV7-9 and J usage is TRBJ1-4; 7 bases are shared with TRBD1. V lost 5 bases, J lost 8 bases, and 11 bases stayed unmatched. The CDR3 is 15 residues long. Germline lookup yields CDR1 SEHNR and CDR2 FQNEAQ (reference sequence). The CDR3 sequence is CASSRGDSSIEKLFF. In nucleotides, the CDR3 is TGTGCCAGCAGCCGTGGGGACAGCTCCATCGAAAAACTGTTTTTT. The entire variable domain, with the rest obtained from reference TRBV7-9 and TRBJ1-4, is as follows: DTGVSQNPRHKITKRGQNVTFRCDPISEHNRLYWYRQTLGQGPEFLTYFQNEAQLEKSRLLSDRFSAERPKGSFSTLEIQRTEQGDSAMYLCASSRGDSSIEKLFFGSGTQLSVL.

In this sample, this clone turned up once. In nucleotides, the CDR3 is TGCAGCGTTGAGGGCGGGAGTTACGAGACCCAGTACTTC. Protein: CSVEGGSYETQYF. This chain joins TRBV29-1 and TRBJ2-5, with 7 bases lining up with TRBD2. With V trimmed by 3 bases and J by 5 bases, 6 bases remained unmatched. This CDR3 has 13 amino acids. In germline, CDR1 is SQVTM, CDR2 ANQGSEA. The full variable domain, with the rest looked up from reference TRBV29-1 and TRBJ2-5, is SAVISQKPSRDICQRGTSLTIQCQVDSQVTMMFWYRQQPGQSLTLIATANQGSEATYESGFVIDKFPISRPNLTFSTLTVSNMSPEDSSIYLCSVEGGSYETQYFGPGTRLLVL.

The chain is built from TRBV11-2 and TRBJ2-2; maybe TRBD2 (5 bases). This CDR3 is built from 13 residues. Germline loops: CDR1 SGHAT, CDR2 FQNNGV. Trimming left V 5 bases short and J 6 bases short, with 10 bases between. The CDR3 sequence is CASSPDFPGELFF. The DNA of the CDR3 is TGTGCCAGCAGCCCGGACTTCCCCGGGGAGCTGTTTTTT.

The chain links TRBV7-9 to TRBJ2-5; D not resolved. The germline V and J ends were trimmed by 3 bases and 2 bases, with 1 base remaining between them. Looked up from germline, CDR1 is SEHNR and CDR2 is FQNEAQ (reference sequence). This CDR3 spans 11 amino acids. The CDR3 coding sequence is TGTGCCAGCAGCTTTCAAGAGACCCAGTACTTC. This sequence encodes CASSFQETQYF. Variable domain in full (rest from reference TRBV7-9 and TRBJ2-5): DTGVSQNPRHKITKRGQNVTFRCDPISEHNRLYWYRQTLGQGPEFLTYFQNEAQLEKSRLLSDRFSAERPKGSFSTLEIQRTEQGDSAMYLCASSFQETQYFGPGTRLLVL.